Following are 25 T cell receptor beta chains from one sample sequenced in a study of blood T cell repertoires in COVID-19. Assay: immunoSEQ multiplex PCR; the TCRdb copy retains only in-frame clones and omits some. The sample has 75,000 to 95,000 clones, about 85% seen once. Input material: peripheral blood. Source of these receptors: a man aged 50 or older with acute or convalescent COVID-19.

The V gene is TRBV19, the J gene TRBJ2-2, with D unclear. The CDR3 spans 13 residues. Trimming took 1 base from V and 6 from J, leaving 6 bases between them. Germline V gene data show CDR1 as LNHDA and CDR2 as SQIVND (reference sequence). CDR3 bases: TGTGCCAGTAGTATAGTAGTTCCCGGGGAGCTGTTTTTT. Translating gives CASSIVVPGELFF.

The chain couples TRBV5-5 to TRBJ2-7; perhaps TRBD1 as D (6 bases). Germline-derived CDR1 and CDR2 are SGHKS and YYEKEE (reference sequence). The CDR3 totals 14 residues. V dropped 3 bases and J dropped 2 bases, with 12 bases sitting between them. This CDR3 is CASSWTVPPYEQYF. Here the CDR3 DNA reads TGTGCCAGCAGCTGGACAGTACCTCCCTACGAGCAGTACTTC.

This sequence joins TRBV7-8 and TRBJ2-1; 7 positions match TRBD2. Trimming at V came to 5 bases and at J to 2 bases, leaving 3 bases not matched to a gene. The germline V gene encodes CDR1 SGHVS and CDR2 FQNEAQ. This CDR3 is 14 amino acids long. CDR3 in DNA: TGTGCCAGCAGCCTGACTAGCCCCTACAATGAGCAGTTCTTC. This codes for CASSLTSPYNEQFF.

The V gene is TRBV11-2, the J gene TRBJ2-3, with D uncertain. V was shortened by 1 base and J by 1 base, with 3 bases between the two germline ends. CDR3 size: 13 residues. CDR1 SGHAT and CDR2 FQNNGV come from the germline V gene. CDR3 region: CASSLAGTDTQYF. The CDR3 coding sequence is TGTGCCAGCAGCTTAGCGGGCACAGATACGCAGTATTTT.

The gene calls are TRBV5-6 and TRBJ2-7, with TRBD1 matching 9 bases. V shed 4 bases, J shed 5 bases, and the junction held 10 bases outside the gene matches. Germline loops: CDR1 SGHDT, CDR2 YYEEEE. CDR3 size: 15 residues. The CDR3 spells CASSTTGTGFDEQYF. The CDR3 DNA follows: TGTGCCAGCAGCACAACCGGGACAGGGTTTGACGAGCAGTACTTC.

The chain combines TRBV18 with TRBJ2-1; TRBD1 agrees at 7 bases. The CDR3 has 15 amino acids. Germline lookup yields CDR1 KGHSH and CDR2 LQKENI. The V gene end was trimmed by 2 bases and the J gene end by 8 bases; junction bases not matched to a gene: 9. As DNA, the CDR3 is TGTGCCAGCTCACCAGCGACAGGGTCCAGGTATGAGCAGTTCTTC. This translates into CASSPATGSRYEQFF. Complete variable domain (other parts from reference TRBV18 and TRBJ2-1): NAGVMQNPRHLVRRRGQEARLRCSPMKGHSHVYWYRQLPEEGLKFMVYLQKENIIDESGMPKERFSAEFPKEGPSILRIQQVVRGDSAAYFCASSPATGSRYEQFFGPGTRLTVL.

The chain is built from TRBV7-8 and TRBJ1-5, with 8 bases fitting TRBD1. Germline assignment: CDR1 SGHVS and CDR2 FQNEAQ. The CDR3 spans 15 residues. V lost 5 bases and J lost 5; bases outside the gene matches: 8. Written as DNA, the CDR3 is TGTGCCAGCAGCACAAGGACAGGGTCACATCAGCCCCAGCATTTT. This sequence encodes CASSTRTGSHQPQHF.

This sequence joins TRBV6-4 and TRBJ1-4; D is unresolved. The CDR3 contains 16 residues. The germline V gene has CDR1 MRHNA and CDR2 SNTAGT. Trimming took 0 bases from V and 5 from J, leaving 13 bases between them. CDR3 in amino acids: CASSDSWGGGNEKLFF. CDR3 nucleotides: TGTGCCAGCAGTGACTCGTGGGGAGGAGGAAATGAAAAACTGTTTTTT.

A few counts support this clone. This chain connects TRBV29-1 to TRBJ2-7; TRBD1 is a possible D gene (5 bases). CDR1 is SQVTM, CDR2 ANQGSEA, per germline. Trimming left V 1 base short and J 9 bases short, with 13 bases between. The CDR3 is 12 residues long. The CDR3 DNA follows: TGCAGCGTTGAAGCGGACCAAAGGGGGCAGTACTTC. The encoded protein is CSVEADQRGQYF.

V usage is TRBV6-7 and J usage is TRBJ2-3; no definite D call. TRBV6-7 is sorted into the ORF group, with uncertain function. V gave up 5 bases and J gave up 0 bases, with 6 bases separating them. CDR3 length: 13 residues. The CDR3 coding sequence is TGTGCCAGCAGTGGGCCTAGCACAGATACGCAGTATTTT. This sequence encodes CASSGPSTDTQYF.

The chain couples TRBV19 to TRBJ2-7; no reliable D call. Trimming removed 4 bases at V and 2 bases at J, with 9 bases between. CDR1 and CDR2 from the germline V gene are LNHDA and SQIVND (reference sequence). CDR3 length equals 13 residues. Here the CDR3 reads CASSTEQTYEQYF. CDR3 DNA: TGTGCCAGTAGTACCGAACAGACCTACGAGCAGTACTTC.

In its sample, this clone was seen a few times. The CDR3 region is CASSQRLAVVTGELFF. The DNA for the CDR3 is TGTGCCAGCAGCCAGCGTCTAGCGGTAGTCACCGGGGAGCTGTTTTTT. The chain links TRBV7-7 to TRBJ2-2; the match to TRBD2 covers 7 bases. V lost 5 bases to trimming and J lost 4 bases; unmatched junction nucleotides: 10. This CDR3 is 16 amino acids long. Germline CDR1 is SSHAT and CDR2 is FNYEAQ (reference sequence).

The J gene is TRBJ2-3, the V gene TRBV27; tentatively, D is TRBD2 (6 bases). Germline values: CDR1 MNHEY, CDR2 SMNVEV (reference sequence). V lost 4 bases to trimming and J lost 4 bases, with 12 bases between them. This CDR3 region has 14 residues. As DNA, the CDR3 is TGTGCCAGCAGTTCGACTAGGGTGGCAGATACGCAGTATTTT. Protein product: CASSSTRVADTQYF.

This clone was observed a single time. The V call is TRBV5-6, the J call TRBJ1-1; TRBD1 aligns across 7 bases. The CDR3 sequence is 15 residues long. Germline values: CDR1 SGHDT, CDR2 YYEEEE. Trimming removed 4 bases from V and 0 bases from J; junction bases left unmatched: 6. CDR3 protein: CASSTRTGLNTEAFF. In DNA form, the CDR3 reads TGTGCCAGCAGCACGAGGACAGGCCTGAACACTGAAGCTTTCTTT.

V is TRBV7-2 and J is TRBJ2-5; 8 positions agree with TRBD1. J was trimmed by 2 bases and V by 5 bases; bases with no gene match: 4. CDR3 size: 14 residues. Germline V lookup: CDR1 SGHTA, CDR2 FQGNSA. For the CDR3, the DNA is TGTGCCAGCAGCATAGGGACAGGACAAGAGACCCAGTACTTC. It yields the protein CASSIGTGQETQYF.

The CDR3 nucleotides are TGTGCCTGGAGCCCGGGGACTGTCTCTGGAAACACCATATATTTT. Its protein is CAWSPGTVSGNTIYF. The rearrangement joins TRBV30 to TRBJ1-3, with a tentative D call TRBD1 (5 bases). V was cut by 3 bases and J by 0 bases, with 12 bases left in between. Per the germline V gene, CDR1 is GTSNPN and CDR2 is SVGIG (reference sequence). This CDR3 is 15 amino acids long.

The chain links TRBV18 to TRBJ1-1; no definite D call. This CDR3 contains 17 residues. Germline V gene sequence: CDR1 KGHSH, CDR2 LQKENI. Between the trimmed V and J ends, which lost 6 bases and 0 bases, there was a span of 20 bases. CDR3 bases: TGTGCCAGCTCCCTCTTAGGAGGGAACGGGATGAACACTGAAGCTTTCTTT. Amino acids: CASSLLGGNGMNTEAFF.

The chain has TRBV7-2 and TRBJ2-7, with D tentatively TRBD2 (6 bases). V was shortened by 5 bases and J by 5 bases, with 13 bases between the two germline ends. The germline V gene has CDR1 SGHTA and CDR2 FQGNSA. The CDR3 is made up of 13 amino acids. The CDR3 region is CASSITSKHEQYF. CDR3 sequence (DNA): TGTGCCAGCAGCATTACTAGCAAACACGAGCAGTACTTC.

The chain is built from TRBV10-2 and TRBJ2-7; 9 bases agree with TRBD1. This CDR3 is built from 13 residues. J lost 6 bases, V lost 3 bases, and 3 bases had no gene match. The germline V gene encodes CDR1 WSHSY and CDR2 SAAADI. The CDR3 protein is CASSEQGAGEQYF. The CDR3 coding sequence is TGCGCCAGCAGTGAACAGGGGGCGGGCGAGCAGTACTTC.

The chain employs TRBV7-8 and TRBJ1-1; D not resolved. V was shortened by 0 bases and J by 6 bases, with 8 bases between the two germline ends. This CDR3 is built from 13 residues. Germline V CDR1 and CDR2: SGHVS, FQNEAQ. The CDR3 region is CASSLARESEAFF. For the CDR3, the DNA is TGTGCCAGCAGCTTAGCTAGGGAGTCTGAAGCTTTCTTT.

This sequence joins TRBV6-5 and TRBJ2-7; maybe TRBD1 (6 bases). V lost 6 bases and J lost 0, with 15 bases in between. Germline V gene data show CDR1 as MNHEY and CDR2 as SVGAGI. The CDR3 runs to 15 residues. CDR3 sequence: CASRNRQVNSYEQYF. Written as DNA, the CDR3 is TGTGCCAGCAGAAACCGACAGGTTAACTCCTACGAGCAGTACTTC.

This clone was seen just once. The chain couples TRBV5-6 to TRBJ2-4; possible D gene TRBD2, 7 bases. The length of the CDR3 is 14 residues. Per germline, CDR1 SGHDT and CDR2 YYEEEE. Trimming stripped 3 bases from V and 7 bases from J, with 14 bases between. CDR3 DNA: TGTGCCAGCAGCTCCGGAGGGGGGGTGAACATTCAGTACTTC. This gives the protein CASSSGGGVNIQYF.

The CDR3 DNA reads as TGTGCCAGCAGCTTAGAGCGGACAGGCCACGCGACCCAGTACTTC. It specifies CASSLERTGHATQYF. The rearrangement uses TRBV7-9 and TRBJ2-5; 7 bases are a match to TRBD1. With 1 base clipped from V and 7 bases from J, the junction kept 9 bases outside the gene matches. CDR1 is SEHNR, CDR2 FQNEAQ, per germline (reference sequence). This CDR3 region has 15 residues.

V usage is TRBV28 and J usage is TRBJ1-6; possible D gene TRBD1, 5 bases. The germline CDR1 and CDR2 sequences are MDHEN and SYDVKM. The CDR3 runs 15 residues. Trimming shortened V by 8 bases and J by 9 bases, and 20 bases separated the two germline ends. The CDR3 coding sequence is TGTGCCAGCGCCGTCGCGGGGGGGAAGGCTTCACCCCTCCACTTT. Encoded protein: CASAVAGGKASPLHF.

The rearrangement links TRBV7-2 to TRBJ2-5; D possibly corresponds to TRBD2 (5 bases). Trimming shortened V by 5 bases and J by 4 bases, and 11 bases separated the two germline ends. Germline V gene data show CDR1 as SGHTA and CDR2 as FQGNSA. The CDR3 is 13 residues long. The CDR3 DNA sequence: TGTGCCAGCAGCCCCGGGGTTAGAGAGACCCAGTACTTC. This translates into CASSPGVRETQYF.